Below are 31 T cell receptor beta chains sequenced from a single sample in a study of blood T cell repertoires in COVID-19. Sequenced by immunoSEQ multiplex PCR; TCRdb stores in-frame clones only, minus some. The table shows 310,000 or so clones, with more than 75% occurring only once. What was sequenced was peripheral blood. Every receptor here comes from a woman aged 45-65 years with active or convalescent COVID-19.

J is TRBJ1-5 and V is TRBV10-3; 8 bases fit TRBD1. The V segment lost 10 bases and the J segment 3 bases; nucleotides outside the gene matches: 8. From germline, CDR1 is ENHRY and CDR2 SYGVKD. The CDR3 loop spans 14 amino acids. The CDR3 region has the DNA TGTGCCACACGACAGGGGTCCTACAATCAGCCCCAGCATTTT. Translation: CATRQGSYNQPQHF.

The chain has TRBV12-5 and TRBJ2-1, with D possibly matching TRBD1 (6 bases). Germline values: CDR1 LGHNT, CDR2 FRNRAP. Between the trimmed V and J ends, which lost 1 base and 2 bases, there was a span of 9 bases. This CDR3 has 15 residues. CDR3 in amino acids: CASGLDGQPYNEQFF. The CDR3 DNA reads TGTGCTAGTGGTTTGGATGGACAGCCCTACAATGAGCAGTTCTTC.

The chain is built from TRBV10-3 and TRBJ1-2; TRBD1 matches 7 bases. The germline V gene encodes CDR1 ENHRY and CDR2 SYGVKD. This CDR3 is built from 13 residues. V shed 8 bases, J shed 4 bases, and the junction held 7 bases outside the gene matches. This CDR3 is CAIRPEGAYGYTF. Here the CDR3 DNA reads TGTGCCATCCGCCCAGAGGGGGCCTATGGCTACACCTTC.

The chain joins TRBV19 to TRBJ2-7; possible D gene TRBD2, 5 bases. The CDR3 totals 13 residues. The V end was cut by 3 bases, the J end by 4 bases, with 10 bases between. Germline-derived CDR1 and CDR2 are LNHDA and SQIVND (reference sequence). The CDR3 bases are TGTGCCAGTAGTATCCGGGGAAGGTACGAGCAGTACTTC. Protein product: CASSIRGRYEQYF.

The J gene is TRBJ1-5, the V gene TRBV10-2; the D gene is possibly TRBD1 (6 bases). The CDR3 consists of 14 residues. Trimming pared 8 bases from V and 0 bases from J, leaving 11 bases between. The V gene's germline CDR1 is WSHSY and CDR2 SAAADI. The CDR3 bases are TGCGCCAGCCGTACAGGGATTAGCAATCAGCCCCAGCATTTT. Its translation: CASRTGISNQPQHF.

The chain joins TRBV3-1 (or the pseudogene TRBV3-2) to TRBJ2-3; perhaps TRBD1 as D (6 bases). In germline, CDR1 is LGHDT, CDR2 YNNKEL (reference sequence). This CDR3 region has 15 residues. The germline V and J ends were trimmed by 4 bases and 0 bases, with 11 bases remaining between them. The CDR3 bases are TGTGCCAGCAGCCTGTGGGACAAGAGCACAGATACGCAGTATTTT. This gives the protein CASSLWDKSTDTQYF.

The chain has TRBV5-1 and TRBJ1-2; weak D call: TRBD1 (5 bases). Germline V CDR1 and CDR2: SGHRS, YFSETQ. This CDR3 has 14 residues. Trimming left V 6 bases short and J 2 bases short, with 14 bases between. CDR3 protein: CASMAGHVNYGYTF. DNA of the CDR3: TGCGCCAGCATGGCGGGGCACGTCAACTATGGCTACACCTTC.

This clone appeared once. This chain joins TRBV4-2 and TRBJ2-7, with unresolved D. The V end was cut by 0 bases, the J end by 5 bases, with 11 bases between. The CDR3 loop spans 14 amino acids. Germline assignment: CDR1 LGHNA and CDR2 YNFKEQ. The CDR3 DNA is TGTGCCAGCAGCCAAGATTTGCCCAGGAACGAGCAGTACTTC. Translated: CASSQDLPRNEQYF.

This sequence joins TRBV27 and TRBJ2-3; 13 bases agree with TRBD2. V gave up 0 bases and J gave up 1 base; unmatched junction bases: 13. Germline V gene data show CDR1 as MNHEY and CDR2 as SMNVEV (reference sequence). The CDR3 covers 21 residues. CDR3 sequence reads: CASSLSPPGRLAGGRTDTQYF. The CDR3 bases are TGTGCCAGCAGTTTATCTCCCCCCGGAAGACTAGCGGGGGGACGCACAGATACGCAGTATTTT.

This rearrangement joins TRBV7-2 to TRBJ2-3; D may be TRBD1 (6 bases). The CDR3 extends over 15 amino acids. Trimming stripped 2 bases from V and 5 bases from J, with 14 bases between. Per the germline V gene, CDR1 is SGHTA and CDR2 is FQGNSA. The CDR3 reads CASSLFPDRRDTQYF. The DNA for the CDR3 is TGTGCCAGCAGCTTATTTCCCGACAGGAGAGATACGCAGTATTTT.

This clone was found once. This chain links TRBV7-9 with TRBJ2-2; TRBD1 matches at 7 bases. With 6 bases clipped from V and 4 bases from J, the junction kept 8 bases outside the gene matches. The CDR3 has 15 amino acids. Germline V lookup: CDR1 SEHNR, CDR2 FQNEAQ (reference sequence). The DNA for the CDR3 is TGTGCCAGCAGGCCAACAGGGGCTGGCACCGGGGAGCTGTTTTTT. Translation gives CASRPTGAGTGELFF.

This chain uses TRBV6-5 with TRBJ1-2; D unresolved. The CDR3 totals 14 residues. Germline CDR1 reads MNHEY; CDR2 reads SVGAGI. The ends were cut back, 2 bases at V and 4 bases at J, with 11 bases in the middle. In DNA form, the CDR3 reads TGTGCCAGCAGTTACGAGGGCGACGTCTATGGCTACACCTTC. It specifies CASSYEGDVYGYTF.

The chain links TRBV5-8 to TRBJ1-1; 8 nucleotides agree with TRBD1. Trimming cost V 4 bases and J 10 bases; bases outside gene matches: 12. Germline CDR1 SGHTS, CDR2 YDEGEE. The CDR3 has 14 amino acids. The CDR3 DNA sequence: TGTGCCAGCAGCCAAACCGGACAGGGAGACAGAGCTTTCTTT. This encodes CASSQTGQGDRAFF.

The chain carries TRBV27 and TRBJ1-6, with D unresolved. The CDR3 totals 14 residues. CDR1 MNHEY and CDR2 SMNVEV come from the germline V gene (reference sequence). The V and J ends lost 6 bases and 6 bases respectively, with 12 bases between them. The CDR3 nucleotides are TGTGCCAGCAGCCGCCCTGGGCTTAATTCACCCCTCCACTTT. This encodes CASSRPGLNSPLHF.

The rearrangement uses TRBV5-1 and TRBJ2-7; 14 bases line up with TRBD2. Germline V gives CDR1 SGHRS, CDR2 YFSETQ. The CDR3 is 19 amino acids. Trimming at V came to 3 bases and at J to 2 bases, leaving 13 bases not matched to a gene. CDR3 DNA: TGCGCCAGCAGCTGGGCACCCCCGGGACTAGCGGGGGCGACCTACGAGCAGTACTTC. Protein product: CASSWAPPGLAGATYEQYF.

This chain links TRBV30 with TRBJ1-6, with D hard to call. This CDR3 contains 14 residues. Looked up from germline, CDR1 is GTSNPN and CDR2 is SVGIG (reference sequence). V lost 3 bases and J 5 bases, leaving 11 bases between the germline ends. As DNA, the CDR3 is TGTGCCTGGAGGAGAGGGAGGGATAATTCACCCCTCCACTTT. This translates into CAWRRGRDNSPLHF.

This clone was observed a few times. This chain links TRBV7-2 with TRBJ2-1, with 9 positions matching TRBD1. The CDR3 contains 15 residues. Germline trimming cut 6 bases from V and 1 base from J; bases unmatched to any gene: 4. Germline V gene data show CDR1 as SGHTA and CDR2 as FQGNSA. Here the CDR3 DNA reads TGTGCCAGCAGATGGGACAGGGTTTCCTACAATGAGCAGTTCTTC. It encodes CASRWDRVSYNEQFF.

Comments on this clone: The junction departs from the called germline gene at one end, perhaps through a read error. The V and J genes are TRBV27 and TRBJ1-4; 7 bases align to TRBD1. The CDR3 contains 14 residues. Germline V gene lookup returns CDR1 MNHEY and CDR2 SMNVEV (reference sequence). The CDR3 sequence: CASSFRQGNGKLFF. The CDR3 DNA sequence: TGTGCCAGCAGTTTCCGACAGGGTAATGGAAAACTGTTTTTT.

The rearrangement uses TRBV6-5 and TRBJ1-5; D unclear. Per the germline V gene, CDR1 is MNHEY and CDR2 is SVGAGI. The CDR3 is made up of 13 amino acids. V lost 10 bases and J lost 3, with 13 bases in between. The DNA for the CDR3 is TGTGCCACCTCAACAGTTCACAATCAGCCCCAGCATTTT. This sequence encodes CATSTVHNQPQHF.

This clone was observed a single time. The rearrangement joins TRBV4-3 to TRBJ1-4, with D possibly being TRBD1 (6 bases). This CDR3 comprises 16 residues. Trimming pared 1 base from V and 0 bases from J, leaving 9 bases between. From germline, CDR1 is LGHNA and CDR2 YSLEER. In DNA, the CDR3 is TGCGCCAGCAGCCAAGGGGGGACAACAACTAATGAAAAACTGTTTTTT. Residues: CASSQGGTTTNEKLFF.

V gene TRBV2 combines with J gene TRBJ1-6; 10 bases agree with TRBD1. Trimming removed 5 bases from V and 2 bases from J; junction bases left unmatched: 15. The CDR3 runs 20 residues. Germline-derived CDR1 and CDR2 are SNHLY and FYNNEI. Here the CDR3 reads CASSKKGRYGTGAYNSPLHF. The CDR3 DNA reads TGTGCCAGCAGTAAAAAAGGGAGGTACGGGACAGGGGCCTATAATTCACCCCTCCACTTT. Looking up the rest from reference TRBV2 and TRBJ1-6 gives the full variable domain: EPEVTQTPSHQVTQMGQEVILRCVPISNHLYFYWYRQILGQKVEFLVSFYNNEISEKSEIFDDQFSVERPDGSNFTLKIRSTKLEDSAMYFCASSKKGRYGTGAYNSPLHFGNGTRLTVT.

The chain recombines TRBV19 with TRBJ2-6; the D gene is possibly TRBD2 (5 bases). Germline CDR1 reads LNHDA; CDR2 reads SQIVND (reference sequence). The CDR3 extends over 15 amino acids. With 7 bases removed from V and 0 bases from J, the gap between germline ends came to 10 bases. CDR3 amino acids: CASTRTLSGANVLTF. CDR3 DNA: TGTGCCAGTACTAGGACTCTCTCTGGGGCCAACGTCCTGACTTTC.

The CDR3 DNA follows: TGTGCCAGTAGTATCCCTCAAGAGACCCAGTACTTC. Translated: CASSIPQETQYF. The genes are TRBV19 and TRBJ2-5, with D unresolved. Germline V gives CDR1 LNHDA, CDR2 SQIVND (reference sequence). This CDR3 comprises 12 residues. V was pared by 3 bases and J by 2 bases, with 4 bases between.

This clone is a singleton in its sample. V gene TRBV7-2 combines with J gene TRBJ2-1; 7 nucleotides align to TRBD1. CDR1 is SGHTA and CDR2 is FQGNSA in the germline V gene. Trimming cost V 1 base and J 5 bases; bases outside gene matches: 5. The length of the CDR3 is 15 residues. The CDR3 nucleotides are TGTGCCAGCAGCTTAGGGGGGACAGCTAACAATGAGCAGTTCTTC. Protein sequence: CASSLGGTANNEQFF.

This chain connects TRBV2 to TRBJ2-1; no definite D call. V was pared by 8 bases and J by 0 bases, with 11 bases between. The CDR3 runs 14 residues. Per germline, CDR1 SNHLY and CDR2 FYNNEI. The CDR3 reads CASDLSLSYNEQFF. The CDR3 DNA is TGTGCCAGCGATCTATCGCTCTCCTACAATGAGCAGTTCTTC.

This chain joins TRBV27 and TRBJ2-7; 9 bases fit TRBD1. V lost 5 bases and J lost 3; bases outside the gene matches: 8. From germline, CDR1 is MNHEY and CDR2 SMNVEV (reference sequence). The CDR3 has 15 amino acids. For the CDR3, the DNA is TGTGCCAGCAGTATTCGACAGGGGGTTCTCTACGAGCAGTACTTC. Protein product: CASSIRQGVLYEQYF.

The rearrangement links TRBV28 to TRBJ2-7, with D hard to call. The CDR3 loop spans 14 amino acids. In germline, CDR1 is MDHEN, CDR2 SYDVKM. Trimming pared 7 bases from V and 2 bases from J, leaving 15 bases between. CDR3: CASILRAGPYEQYF. The CDR3, as DNA: TGTGCCAGCATCCTTCGAGCAGGCCCCTACGAGCAGTACTTC.

This rearrangement joins TRBV29-1 to TRBJ2-1; no clear D. The CDR3 contains 12 residues. The germline V gene has CDR1 SQVTM and CDR2 ANQGSEA. V was cut by 7 bases and J by 6 bases, with 13 bases left in between. CDR3 sequence reads: CSAGSGSNEQFF. The CDR3 DNA reads as TGCAGCGCTGGGTCCGGGTCCAATGAGCAGTTCTTC.

The count of this clone is one. This chain links TRBV11-2 with TRBJ1-2; 8 nucleotides match TRBD1. The CDR3 is 13 residues long. V shed 5 bases, J shed 8 bases, and the junction held 7 bases outside the gene matches. The germline V gene has CDR1 SGHAT and CDR2 FQNNGV. The CDR3 sequence is CASSPDRGTGYTF. DNA of the CDR3: TGTGCCAGCAGCCCAGACAGGGGTACGGGCTACACCTTC.

V and J are TRBV19 and TRBJ1-4; D is possibly TRBD1 (6 bases). From germline, CDR1 is LNHDA and CDR2 SQIVND (reference sequence). The CDR3 loop spans 15 amino acids. Trimming took off 7 bases at V and 5 bases at J, with 17 bases between the two ends. CDR3 nucleotides: TGTGCCAGTACCGCAGGGGCAGGGACAAATGAAAAACTGTTTTTT. Protein: CASTAGAGTNEKLFF.

The chain joins TRBV28 to TRBJ1-1; the match to TRBD1 covers 7 bases. The germline V gene encodes CDR1 MDHEN and CDR2 SYDVKM. This CDR3 spans 14 amino acids. J was trimmed by 4 bases and V by 5 bases; bases with no gene match: 7. The CDR3 protein is CASSPTGEVTEAFF. CDR3 DNA: TGTGCCAGCAGTCCCACAGGGGAGGTCACTGAAGCTTTCTTT. Together with reference TRBV28 and TRBJ1-1, the CDR3 gives the full variable domain: DVKVTQSSRYLVKRTGEKVFLECVQDMDHENMFWYRQDPGLGLRLIYFSYDVKMKEKGDIPEGYSVSREKKERFSLILESASTNQTSMYLCASSPTGEVTEAFFGQGTRLTVV.